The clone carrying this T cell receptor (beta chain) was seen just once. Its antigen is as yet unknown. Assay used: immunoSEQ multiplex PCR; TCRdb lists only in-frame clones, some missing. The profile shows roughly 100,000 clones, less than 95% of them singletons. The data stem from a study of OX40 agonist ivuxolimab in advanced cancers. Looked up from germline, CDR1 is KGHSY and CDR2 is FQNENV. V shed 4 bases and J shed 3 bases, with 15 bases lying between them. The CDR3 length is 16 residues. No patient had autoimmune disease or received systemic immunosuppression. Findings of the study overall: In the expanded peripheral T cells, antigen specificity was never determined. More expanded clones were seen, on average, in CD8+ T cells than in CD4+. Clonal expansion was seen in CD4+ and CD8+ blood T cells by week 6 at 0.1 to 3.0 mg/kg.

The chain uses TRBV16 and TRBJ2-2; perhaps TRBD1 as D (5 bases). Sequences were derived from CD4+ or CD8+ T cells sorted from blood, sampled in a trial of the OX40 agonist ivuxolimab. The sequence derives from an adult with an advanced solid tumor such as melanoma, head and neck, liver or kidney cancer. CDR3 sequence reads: CASSPRAGPDTGELFF. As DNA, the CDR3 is TGTGCCAGCAGCCCCCGGGCAGGGCCGGACACCGGGGAGCTGTTTTTT.